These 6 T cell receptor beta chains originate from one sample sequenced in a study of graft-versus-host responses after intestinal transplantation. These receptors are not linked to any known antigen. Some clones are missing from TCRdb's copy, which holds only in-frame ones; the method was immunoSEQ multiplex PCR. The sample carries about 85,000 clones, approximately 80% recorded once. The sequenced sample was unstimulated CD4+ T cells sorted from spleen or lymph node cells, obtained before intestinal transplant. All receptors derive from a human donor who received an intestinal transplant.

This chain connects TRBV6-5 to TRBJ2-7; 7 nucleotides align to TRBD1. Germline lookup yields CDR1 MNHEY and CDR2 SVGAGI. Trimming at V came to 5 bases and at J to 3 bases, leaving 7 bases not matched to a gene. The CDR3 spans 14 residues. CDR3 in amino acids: CASSTRDSLYEQYF. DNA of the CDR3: TGTGCCAGCAGTACTCGGGACAGCCTCTACGAGCAGTACTTC.

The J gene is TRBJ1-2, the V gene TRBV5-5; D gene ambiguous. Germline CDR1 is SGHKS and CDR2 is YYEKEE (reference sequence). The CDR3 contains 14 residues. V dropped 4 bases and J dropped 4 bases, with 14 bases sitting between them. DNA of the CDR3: TGTGCCAGCAGCCAGGATAGTACGAGCTATGGCTACACCTTC. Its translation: CASSQDSTSYGYTF.

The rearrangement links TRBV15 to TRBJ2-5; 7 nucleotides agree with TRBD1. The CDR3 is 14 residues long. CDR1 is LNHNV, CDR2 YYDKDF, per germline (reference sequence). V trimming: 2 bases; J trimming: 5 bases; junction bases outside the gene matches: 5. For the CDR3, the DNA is TGTGCCACCAGCAGAAGAATACAGGGGGAGACCCAGTACTTC. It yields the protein CATSRRIQGETQYF.

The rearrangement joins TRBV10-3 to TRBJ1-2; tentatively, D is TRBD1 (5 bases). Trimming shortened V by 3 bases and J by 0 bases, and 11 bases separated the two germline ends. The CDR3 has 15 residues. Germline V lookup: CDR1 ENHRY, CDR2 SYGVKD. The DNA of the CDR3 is TGTGCCATCAGTGACACCCGGACAACTAACTATGGCTACACCTTC. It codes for CAISDTRTTNYGYTF.

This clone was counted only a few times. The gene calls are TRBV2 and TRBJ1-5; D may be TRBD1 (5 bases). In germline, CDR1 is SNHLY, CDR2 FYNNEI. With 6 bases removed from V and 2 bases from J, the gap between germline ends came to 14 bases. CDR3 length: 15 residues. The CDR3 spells CASRFGGNGNQPQHF. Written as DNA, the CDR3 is TGTGCCAGCAGATTCGGGGGAAACGGCAATCAGCCCCAGCATTTT.

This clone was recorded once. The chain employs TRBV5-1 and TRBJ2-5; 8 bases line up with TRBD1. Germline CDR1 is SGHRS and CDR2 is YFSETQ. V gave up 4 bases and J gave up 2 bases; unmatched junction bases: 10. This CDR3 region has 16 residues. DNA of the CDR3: TGCGCCAGCAGCCCCACTGCCGGGACAGGACAAGAGACCCAGTACTTC. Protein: CASSPTAGTGQETQYF. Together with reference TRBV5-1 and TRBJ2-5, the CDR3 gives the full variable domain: KAGVTQTPRYLIKTRGQQVTLSCSPISGHRSVSWYQQTPGQGLQFLFEYFSETQRNKGNFPGRFSGRQFSNSRSEMNVSTLELGDSALYLCASSPTAGTGQETQYFGPGTRLLVL.